The clone carrying this T cell receptor (beta chain) was seen ten or more times. Via MiXCR, TCRdb re-called the 5' RACE reads, giving one row per CDR3 protein. The data contain about 38,000 distinct CDR3 sequences, more than 9.5% of them singletons. This CDR3 is 15 amino acids long. V dropped 3 bases and J dropped 4; count of bases not matched to a gene: 8. Per the germline V gene, CDR1 is MNHEY and CDR2 is SMNVEV (reference sequence). The record originates from a study of neurological immune-mediated disorders. Indicated time point: technical triplicate 1. This chain links TRBV27 with TRBJ1-2, with 7 bases fitting TRBD1. The source is a man aged 55 to 70 with HTLV-1-associated myelopathy (HAM/TSP). Specimen: PBMCs. CDR3 residues: CASSFSGGSGYGYTF. CDR3 sequence (DNA): TGTGCCAGCAGTTTCTCAGGGGGGTCGGGCTATGGCTACACCTTC.